One sample yielded the 20 T cell receptor beta chains listed below, sequenced in a study of blood T cell repertoires in COVID-19. Data came from immunoSEQ multiplex PCR; TCRdb stores just in-frame clones and leaves some out. The repertoire has some 190,000 clones, less than 80% of them found once; the top ten carry 12%. The sample consisted of peripheral blood. All receptors come from a woman between 45 and 65 years old with acute or convalescent COVID-19.

The chain has TRBV6-5 and TRBJ2-7; TRBD2 is a possible D gene (6 bases). V lost 6 bases, J lost 2 bases, and 11 bases lay in between. This CDR3 spans 13 amino acids. CDR1 and CDR2 (germline): MNHEY, SVGAGI. Written as DNA, the CDR3 is TGTGCCAGCAGCCGAGCGGGCGCCTACGAGCAGTACTTC. Translated: CASSRAGAYEQYF.

V usage is TRBV28 and J usage is TRBJ2-3; 8 bases match TRBD1. CDR3 length equals 16 residues. The trim removed 3 bases at V and 4 bases at J, leaving 9 bases unmatched. Per germline, CDR1 MDHEN and CDR2 SYDVKM. CDR3 in DNA: TGTGCCAGCAGTTTCAGGCGCAGGGGGCGGGCAGATACGCAGTATTTT. Translation: CASSFRRRGRADTQYF.

The genes are TRBV19 and TRBJ2-1, with D perhaps TRBD2 (7 bases). This CDR3 spans 15 amino acids. Germline V gives CDR1 LNHDA, CDR2 SQIVND (reference sequence). V was clipped by 5 bases and J by 5 bases, with 16 bases between them. In DNA, the CDR3 is TGTGCCAGTAGTCGGGGGGCTAGCGCCGACAATGAGCAGTTCTTC. Its translation: CASSRGASADNEQFF.

V is TRBV6-6 and J is TRBJ2-3, with 13 bases that match TRBD2. Trimming at V came to 2 bases and at J to 12 bases, leaving 8 bases not matched to a gene. The germline gives CDR1 MNHNY, CDR2 SVGAGI (reference sequence). The length of the CDR3 is 15 residues. The CDR3 sequence: CASSYIGTSGAPQYF. The CDR3 DNA is TGTGCCAGCAGTTACATCGGGACTAGCGGGGCCCCCCAGTATTTT.

This rearrangement joins TRBV30 to TRBJ2-3, with 10 bases fitting TRBD1. This CDR3 region has 12 residues. CDR1 is GTSNPN and CDR2 is SVGIG in the germline V gene (reference sequence). Here the CDR3 reads CASDRGKDTQYF. For the CDR3, the DNA is TGTGCATCGGACAGGGGGAAGGATACGCAGTATTTT.

The chain combines TRBV5-6 with TRBJ1-2, with TRBD1 identical over 8 bases. This CDR3 is 17 amino acids long. V was clipped by 2 bases and J by 3 bases; unmatched bases: 12. Germline CDR1 reads SGHDT; CDR2 reads YYEEEE. CDR3 DNA: TGTGCCAGCAGCTTATGGACAGGGCGAGGATCCTACTATGGCTACACCTTC. This encodes CASSLWTGRGSYYGYTF.

The chain carries TRBV11-2 and TRBJ2-3; the D gene is possibly TRBD1 (6 bases). The CDR3 runs to 14 residues. Germline V gene lookup returns CDR1 SGHAT and CDR2 FQNNGV. The ends were cut back, 5 bases at V and 6 bases at J, with 15 bases in the middle. DNA for the CDR3: TGTGCCAGCAGCGAGGGCACAGGGCTGGATACGCAGTATTTT. Protein: CASSEGTGLDTQYF. Supplemented by reference TRBV11-2 and TRBJ2-3, the full variable domain reads EAGVAQSPRYKIIEKRQSVAFWCNPISGHATLYWYQQILGQGPKLLIQFQNNGVVDDSQLPKDRFSAERLKGVDSTLKIQPAKLEDSAVYLCASSEGTGLDTQYFGPGTRLTVL.

CDR3 sequence: CASSVGAGGFTGELFF. CDR3 DNA: TGTGCCAGCAGCGTAGGAGCGGGAGGATTCACCGGGGAGCTGTTTTTT. The rearrangement links TRBV9 to TRBJ2-2; 9 positions match TRBD2. V lost 0 bases to trimming and J lost 4 bases; unmatched junction nucleotides: 4. The CDR3 loop spans 16 amino acids. The germline CDR1 and CDR2 sequences are SGDLS and YYNGEE.

This clone was counted between two and nine times. The sample carries other DNA sequences with the same CDR3. The chain has TRBV19 and TRBJ1-5; 9 positions agree with TRBD1. CDR1 and CDR2 (germline): LNHDA, SQIVND (reference sequence). With V trimmed by 4 bases and J by 2 bases, 9 bases remained unmatched. The CDR3 runs to 17 residues. The CDR3, as DNA: TGTGCCAGTAGTACCCTGGGACAGGGATTCGGCAATCAGCCCCAGCATTTT. It translates to CASSTLGQGFGNQPQHF.

The rearrangement links TRBV7-6 to TRBJ2-1; D possibly corresponds to TRBD1 (6 bases). Per the germline V gene, CDR1 is SGHVS and CDR2 is FNYEAQ. The CDR3 consists of 17 residues. Trimming removed 0 bases from V and 0 bases from J, with 12 bases in between. CDR3 coding DNA: TGTGCCAGCAGCTTAGCGTGGGACATAAGCTCCTACAATGAGCAGTTCTTC. Its translation is CASSLAWDISSYNEQFF.

The CDR3 protein is CASSPRGYQGEKLFF. The CDR3 DNA follows: TGTGCCAGTAGTCCACGAGGGTATCAGGGGGAAAAACTGTTTTTT. This chain links TRBV19 with TRBJ1-4, with D tentatively TRBD1 (6 bases). V was pared by 5 bases and J by 8 bases, with 18 bases between. This CDR3 comprises 15 residues. The germline CDR1 and CDR2 sequences are LNHDA and SQIVND (reference sequence).

This CDR3 is CASSPWGDRGYTF. CDR3 sequence (DNA): TGTGCCAGCAGCCCGTGGGGGGATCGCGGCTACACCTTC. The chain uses TRBV14 and TRBJ1-2, with D possibly TRBD1 on 5 matching bases. The CDR3 totals 13 residues. The V and J ends lost 4 bases and 8 bases respectively, with 14 bases between them. CDR1 SGHDN and CDR2 FVKESK come from the germline V gene.

This clone was seen a few times. The CDR3 bases are TGTGCCAGCAGCTTAGCGGGGGAGACTTACGAGCAGTACTTC. As protein: CASSLAGETYEQYF. The chain uses TRBV2 and TRBJ2-7; TRBD2 aligns across 9 bases. The CDR3 sequence is 14 residues long. Trimming at V came to 6 bases and at J to 4 bases, leaving 7 bases not matched to a gene. Germline lookup yields CDR1 SNHLY and CDR2 FYNNEI. The full variable domain, with the rest looked up from reference TRBV2 and TRBJ2-7, is EPEVTQTPSHQVTQMGQEVILRCVPISNHLYFYWYRQILGQKVEFLVSFYNNEISEKSEIFDDQFSVERPDGSNFTLKIRSTKLEDSAMYFCASSLAGETYEQYFGPGTRLTVT.

The V call is TRBV6-2 or TRBV6-3, the J call TRBJ1-1, with a weak D call TRBD1 (6 bases). Germline-derived CDR1 and CDR2 are MNHEY and SVGEGT. The CDR3 is 16 residues long. Trimming left V 4 bases short and J 3 bases short, with 18 bases between. CDR3 residues: CASSLASRGLYTEAFF. CDR3 DNA sequence: TGTGCCAGCAGTTTGGCCTCGCGGGGGCTGTACACTGAAGCTTTCTTT.

The J gene is TRBJ1-3, the V gene TRBV6-5, with 9 bases identical to TRBD1. The germline gives CDR1 MNHEY, CDR2 SVGAGI. V lost 6 bases and J lost 9; bases outside the gene matches: 9. The CDR3 extends over 14 amino acids. CDR3 residues: CASSMDRGRITIYF. DNA of the CDR3: TGTGCCAGCAGCATGGACAGGGGAAGAATCACCATATATTTT.

The sample holds a few counts of this clone. The chain uses TRBV12-3 or TRBV12-4 and TRBJ2-7, with 10 bases identical to TRBD1. V was clipped by 7 bases and J by 7 bases; unmatched bases: 7. The length of the CDR3 is 13 residues. CDR3 region: CASTIGTGEEQYF. The DNA of the CDR3 is TGTGCCAGCACTATCGGGACAGGGGAAGAGCAGTACTTC.

This rearrangement joins TRBV3-1 (or the pseudogene TRBV3-2) to TRBJ1-6; no clear D gene. CDR1 and CDR2 from the germline V gene are LGHDT and YNNKEL (reference sequence). The germline V and J ends were trimmed by 0 bases and 3 bases, with 9 bases remaining between them. This CDR3 is built from 16 residues. The CDR3: CASSQDRTVYNSPLHF. The CDR3 nucleotides are TGTGCCAGCAGCCAAGATAGAACAGTCTATAATTCACCCCTCCACTTT.

The chain carries TRBV25-1 and TRBJ2-4, with TRBD1 matching 7 bases. The CDR3 has 17 amino acids. Germline CDR1 and CDR2: MGHDK and SYGVNS. The trim removed 4 bases at V and 6 bases at J, leaving 15 bases unmatched. The CDR3, as DNA: TGTGCCAGCAGTGCGACAGGGAATGGGGACGATTTAAACATTCAGTACTTC. Encoded protein: CASSATGNGDDLNIQYF.

The V call is TRBV6-5, the J call TRBJ2-3; D might be TRBD2 (6 bases). The germline CDR1 and CDR2 sequences are MNHEY and SVGAGI. The CDR3 sequence is 12 residues long. V was clipped by 6 bases and J by 7 bases, with 11 bases between them. CDR3 in DNA: TGTGCCAGCAGCCCGGGACTTTATACGCAGTATTTT. Encoded protein: CASSPGLYTQYF.

The V gene is TRBV28, the J gene TRBJ1-2, with D perhaps TRBD1 (6 bases). The V and J ends lost 3 bases and 1 base respectively, with 12 bases between them. Germline V gives CDR1 MDHEN, CDR2 SYDVKM. This CDR3 region has 15 residues. The CDR3 loop reads CASSLPGVYNYGYTF. In DNA form, the CDR3 reads TGTGCCAGCAGTTTGCCAGGGGTTTATAACTATGGCTACACCTTC.